This T cell receptor (beta chain) came from a study of blood T cell repertoires in COVID-19. Per the study methods: The assay estimated nucleated cells by amplifying reference gene primers. Profiled with immunoSEQ multiplex PCR; TCRdb holds only in-frame clones, not every one. The V and J calls and clone size come from that table; D and trimming were worked out from the DNA. The data hold about 74,000 clones, with 75% to 85% observed a single time. The CDR3 spans 15 residues. The germline CDR1 and CDR2 sequences are SGHRS and YFSETQ. V gave up 3 bases and J gave up 2 bases, with 15 bases separating them.

The chain carries TRBV5-1 and TRBJ2-7; a possible D gene is TRBD2 (6 bases). The sequencing sample was made of peripheral blood. The clonotype comes from a human donor in a cohort sampled during active COVID-19. CDR3 nucleotide sequence: TGCGCCAGCAGCTACAGCCCCGGGACTCCCTACGAGCAGTACTTC. Translation: CASSYSPGTPYEQYF. The entire variable domain, with the rest obtained from reference TRBV5-1 and TRBJ2-7, is as follows: KAGVTQTPRYLIKTRGQQVTLSCSPISGHRSVSWYQQTPGQGLQFLFEYFSETQRNKGNFPGRFSGRQFSNSRSEMNVSTLELGDSALYLCASSYSPGTPYEQYFGPGTRLTVT.